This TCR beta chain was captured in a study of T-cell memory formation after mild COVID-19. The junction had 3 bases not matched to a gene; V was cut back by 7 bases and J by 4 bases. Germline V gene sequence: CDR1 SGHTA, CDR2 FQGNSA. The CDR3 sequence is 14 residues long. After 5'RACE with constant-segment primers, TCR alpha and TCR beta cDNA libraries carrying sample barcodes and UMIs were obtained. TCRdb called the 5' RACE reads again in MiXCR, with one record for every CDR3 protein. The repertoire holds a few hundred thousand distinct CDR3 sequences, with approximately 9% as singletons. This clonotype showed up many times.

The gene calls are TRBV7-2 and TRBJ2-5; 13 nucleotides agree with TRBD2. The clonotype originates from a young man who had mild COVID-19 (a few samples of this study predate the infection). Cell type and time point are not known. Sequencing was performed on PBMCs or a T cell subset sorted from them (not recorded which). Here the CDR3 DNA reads TGTGCCAGCACAACTAGCGGGGGGGCAGAGACCCAGTACTTC. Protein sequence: CASTTSGGAETQYF. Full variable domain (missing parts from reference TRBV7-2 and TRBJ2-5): GAGVSQSPSNKVTEKGKDVELRCDPISGHTALYWYRQSLGQGLEFLIYFQGNSAPDKSGLPSDRFSAERTGGSVSTLTIQRTQQEDSAVYLCASTTSGGAETQYFGPGTRLLVL.